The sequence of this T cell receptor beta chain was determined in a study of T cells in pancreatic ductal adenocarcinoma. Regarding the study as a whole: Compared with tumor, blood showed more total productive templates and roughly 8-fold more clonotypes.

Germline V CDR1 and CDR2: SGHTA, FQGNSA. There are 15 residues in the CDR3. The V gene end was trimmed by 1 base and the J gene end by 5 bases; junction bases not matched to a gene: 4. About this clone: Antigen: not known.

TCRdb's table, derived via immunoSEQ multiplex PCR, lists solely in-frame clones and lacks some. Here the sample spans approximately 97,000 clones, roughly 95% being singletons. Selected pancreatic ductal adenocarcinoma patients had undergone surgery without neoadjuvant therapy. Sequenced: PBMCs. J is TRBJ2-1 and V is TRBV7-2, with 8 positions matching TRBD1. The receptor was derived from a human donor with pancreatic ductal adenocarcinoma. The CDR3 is CASSLDGQGNNEQFF. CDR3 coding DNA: TGTGCCAGCAGCTTAGATGGACAGGGAAACAATGAGCAGTTCTTC.